A single sample gave rise to the 29 T cell receptor beta chains below, sequenced in a study of T cell responses to AZD1222 COVID-19 vaccine. TCRdb keeps only in-frame clones here, not all; method: immunoSEQ multiplex PCR. The table lists 130,000 or so clones, about 92% of them singletons, with under 1.2% in the top ten. The sequencing used peripheral blood, collected on day 0 of AZD1222 vaccination. The receptor set was obtained from an adult in good health.

The J gene is TRBJ2-7, the V gene TRBV18, with D perhaps matching TRBD2 (5 bases). Trimming shortened V by 1 base and J by 4 bases, and 11 bases separated the two germline ends. The germline gives CDR1 KGHSH, CDR2 LQKENI. The CDR3 spans 14 residues. Written as DNA, the CDR3 is TGTGCCAGCTCACCACGTCCGGGGTTGTACGAGCAGTACTTC. Amino acid sequence: CASSPRPGLYEQYF.

This clone is a singleton in its sample. The chain recombines TRBV7-9 with TRBJ1-1; D is unclear. The CDR3 sequence is 12 residues long. V was pared by 8 bases and J by 1 base, with 8 bases between. Germline V gives CDR1 SEHNR, CDR2 FQNEAQ (reference sequence). CDR3 residues: CASCKGNTEAFF. CDR3 bases: TGTGCCAGCTGCAAAGGGAACACTGAAGCTTTCTTT.

This chain joins TRBV9 and TRBJ2-1; D is unclear. Trimming shortened V by 0 bases and J by 4 bases, and 11 bases separated the two germline ends. CDR1 SGDLS and CDR2 YYNGEE come from the germline V gene. The CDR3 has 15 residues. Written as DNA, the CDR3 is TGTGCCAGCAGCGTAGCCGCCGGAAATTACAATGAGCAGTTCTTC. Its translation: CASSVAAGNYNEQFF.

This chain joins TRBV27 and TRBJ1-1, with 8 bases matching TRBD1. Losses at the gene ends were 4 bases for V and 1 base for J; bases not matched to a gene: 5. The CDR3 length is 15 residues. Germline V gives CDR1 MNHEY, CDR2 SMNVEV (reference sequence). The CDR3 loop reads CASSSTGTGNTEAFF. The CDR3 DNA reads TGTGCCAGCAGTTCTACCGGGACAGGGAACACTGAAGCTTTCTTT.

The rearrangement joins TRBV6-5 to TRBJ1-4; D is undetermined. Germline V gives CDR1 MNHEY, CDR2 SVGAGI. The V end was cut by 5 bases, the J end by 3 bases, with 13 bases between. The CDR3 spans 15 residues. The CDR3 here is CASSTPNPSNEKLFF. The CDR3, as DNA: TGTGCCAGCAGTACCCCAAATCCTTCTAATGAAAAACTGTTTTTT.

This sequence joins TRBV5-1 and TRBJ2-5; no clear D gene. This CDR3 has 15 residues. Germline V gene lookup returns CDR1 SGHRS and CDR2 YFSETQ. Trimming took off 4 bases at V and 2 bases at J, with 15 bases between the two ends. The CDR3 DNA follows: TGCGCCAGCAGCCCACTTCCGGGTGGGCAAGAGACCCAGTACTTC. Amino acids: CASSPLPGGQETQYF.

This rearrangement joins TRBV6-6 to TRBJ1-6; D perhaps matches TRBD1 (6 bases). From germline, CDR1 is MNHNY and CDR2 SVGAGI (reference sequence). The V end lost 7 bases, the J end lost 5 bases, and 15 bases lay between the germline ends. The CDR3 has 15 residues. CDR3 in amino acids: CASNQGQGNNSPLHF. The CDR3 DNA follows: TGTGCCAGCAATCAGGGACAAGGGAATAATTCACCCCTCCACTTT.

The chain links TRBV5-1 to TRBJ1-6; D is undetermined. This CDR3 region has 14 residues. Germline CDR1 is SGHRS and CDR2 is YFSETQ. Trimming took 4 bases from V and 7 from J, leaving 12 bases between them. CDR3 DNA: TGCGCCAGCAGCGAGGACCCCTCCAATTCACCCCTCCACTTT. This sequence encodes CASSEDPSNSPLHF.

The chain recombines TRBV29-1 with TRBJ1-1; D gene ambiguous. CDR1 is SQVTM and CDR2 is ANQGSEA in the germline V gene. CDR3 length: 14 residues. Trimming shortened V by 5 bases and J by 0 bases, and 13 bases separated the two germline ends. The CDR3 nucleotides read TGCAGCGTTTCAGTGGGGATAATGAACACTGAAGCTTTCTTT. Its protein is CSVSVGIMNTEAFF.

V gene TRBV5-1 combines with J gene TRBJ2-2; maybe TRBD2 (5 bases). The CDR3 length is 15 residues. CDR1 and CDR2 from the germline V gene are SGHRS and YFSETQ. The ends were cut back, 2 bases at V and 2 bases at J, with 10 bases in the middle. In nucleotides, the CDR3 is TGCGCCAGCAGCTTTGGGCGGGTAAACACCGGGGAGCTGTTTTTT. Amino acids: CASSFGRVNTGELFF.

This rearrangement joins TRBV15 to TRBJ1-4; D perhaps matches TRBD1 (6 bases). Trimming removed 3 bases at V and 5 bases at J, with 19 bases between. Germline V CDR1 and CDR2: LNHNV, YYDKDF (reference sequence). The CDR3 is made up of 17 amino acids. The CDR3 nucleotides are TGTGCCACCAGCAGCTACCTACAGGGAGGCAAAAATGAAAAACTGTTTTTT. As protein: CATSSYLQGGKNEKLFF.

This sequence joins TRBV18 and TRBJ1-1; D is uncertain. The CDR3 is 12 residues long. Germline CDR1 and CDR2: KGHSH and LQKENI. The V and J ends lost 3 bases and 5 bases respectively, with 7 bases between them. The CDR3 bases are TGTGCCAGCTCACCGGATAGGACTGAAGCTTTCTTT. Translating it yields CASSPDRTEAFF.

V is TRBV16 and J is TRBJ2-4, with D perhaps matching TRBD2 (6 bases). The germline V gene encodes CDR1 KGHSY and CDR2 FQNENV. The CDR3 sequence is 16 residues long. The V and J ends lost 4 bases and 1 base respectively, with 14 bases between them. CDR3 protein: CASSRSGGLAKNIQYF. CDR3 nucleotide sequence: TGTGCCAGCAGCCGTTCCGGGGGACTTGCCAAAAACATTCAGTACTTC.

CDR3 DNA: TGTGCCAGTAGTAGCCCCGATGGGAGCAATCAGCCCCAGCATTTT. This translates into CASSSPDGSNQPQHF. V is TRBV19 and J is TRBJ1-5; no firm D call. Germline assignment: CDR1 LNHDA and CDR2 SQIVND (reference sequence). The CDR3 is 15 amino acids. V shed 4 bases and J shed 1 base, with 11 bases lying between them.

The chain employs TRBV3-1 (or the pseudogene TRBV3-2) and TRBJ1-3, with D uncertain. The CDR3 runs to 16 residues. The V end lost 3 bases, the J end lost 0 bases, and 12 bases lay between the germline ends. Germline values: CDR1 LGHDT, CDR2 YNNKEL (reference sequence). The CDR3 coding sequence is TGTGCCAGCAGCCAGGGCTGGGCCATCTCTGGAAACACCATATATTTT. Translation gives CASSQGWAISGNTIYF.

The chain employs TRBV18 and TRBJ1-1; D call uncertain. This CDR3 has 16 residues. CDR1 is KGHSH and CDR2 is LQKENI in the germline V gene. V shed 3 bases and J shed 1 base, with 15 bases lying between them. In DNA, the CDR3 is TGTGCCAGCTCACCGGTTGGACGAGCGGGGAACACTGAAGCTTTCTTT. Protein sequence: CASSPVGRAGNTEAFF. The whole variable domain, remainder taken from reference TRBV18 and TRBJ1-1, is NAGVMQNPRHLVRRRGQEARLRCSPMKGHSHVYWYRQLPEEGLKFMVYLQKENIIDESGMPKERFSAEFPKEGPSILRIQQVVRGDSAAYFCASSPVGRAGNTEAFFGQGTRLTVV.

V and J are TRBV2 and TRBJ2-7; possibly TRBD2 for D (6 bases). The V end was cut by 1 base, the J end by 3 bases, with 10 bases between. Per germline, CDR1 SNHLY and CDR2 FYNNEI. The CDR3 has 14 amino acids. The CDR3 reads CASSEGGSGYEQYF. DNA of the CDR3: TGTGCCAGCAGTGAAGGGGGTAGCGGCTACGAGCAGTACTTC.

The gene calls are TRBV28 and TRBJ2-3, with TRBD2 identical over 11 bases. Germline CDR1 reads MDHEN; CDR2 reads SYDVKM. J was trimmed by 10 bases and V by 5 bases; bases with no gene match: 14. There are 16 residues in the CDR3. The CDR3 DNA reads TGTGCCAGCAGTCCCCTGGGACTAGCGGCACGGATGGCGCAGTATTTT. Protein product: CASSPLGLAARMAQYF. Full variable domain (remainder filled in from reference TRBV28 and TRBJ2-3): DVKVTQSSRYLVKRTGEKVFLECVQDMDHENMFWYRQDPGLGLRLIYFSYDVKMKEKGDIPEGYSVSREKKERFSLILESASTNQTSMYLCASSPLGLAARMAQYFGPGTRLTVL.

This clone was seen a handful of times. J is TRBJ1-1 and V is TRBV4-1, with D possibly being TRBD1 (6 bases). The V end was cut by 3 bases, the J end by 10 bases, with 21 bases between. The CDR3 is 15 amino acids. Per the germline V gene, CDR1 is MGHRA and CDR2 is YSYEKL. CDR3 in amino acids: CASSHAPGAAMGAFF. The CDR3 nucleotides read TGCGCCAGCAGCCACGCTCCAGGGGCGGCCATGGGAGCTTTCTTT.

V is TRBV7-3 and J is TRBJ2-7; 7 bases align to TRBD1. V was clipped by 3 bases and J by 0 bases; unmatched bases: 2. The CDR3 spans 14 residues. Looked up from germline, CDR1 is SGHTA and CDR2 is FQGTGA. This CDR3 reads CASSFSGGSYEQYF. CDR3 DNA sequence: TGTGCCAGCAGCTTCTCAGGGGGCTCCTACGAGCAGTACTTC.

This clone was seen just once. The V gene is TRBV19, the J gene TRBJ1-2, with 10 nucleotides matching TRBD1. Germline loops: CDR1 LNHDA, CDR2 SQIVND (reference sequence). Trimming removed 7 bases from V and 3 bases from J; junction bases left unmatched: 8. The CDR3 has 15 amino acids. Here the CDR3 reads CASIYSDRGHYGYTF. CDR3 nucleotide sequence: TGTGCCAGTATTTACAGCGACAGGGGGCACTATGGCTACACCTTC.

The chain joins TRBV2 to TRBJ1-6, with TRBD1 identical over 7 bases. V dropped 5 bases and J dropped 7; count of bases not matched to a gene: 11. This CDR3 contains 16 residues. The V gene's germline CDR1 is SNHLY and CDR2 FYNNEI. The CDR3 coding sequence is TGTGCCAGCAGTACAAAAGGGGGCGCGGGGAATTCACCCCTCCACTTT. Translated, it gives CASSTKGGAGNSPLHF.

In its sample, this clone was seen a few times. CDR3: CASGFYDGTEAFF. The CDR3 region has the DNA TGTGCTAGTGGTTTTTATGACGGCACTGAAGCTTTCTTT. The chain joins TRBV12-5 to TRBJ1-1; D is ambiguous. Germline V gene lookup returns CDR1 LGHNT and CDR2 FRNRAP. The CDR3 consists of 13 residues. V was trimmed by 3 bases and J by 4 bases, leaving 9 bases between them. Together with reference TRBV12-5 and TRBJ1-1, the CDR3 gives the full variable domain: DARVTQTPRHKVTEMGQEVTMRCQPILGHNTVFWYRQTMMQGLELLAYFRNRAPLDDSGMPKDRFSAEMPDATLATLKIQPSEPRDSAVYFCASGFYDGTEAFFGQGTRLTVV.

The rearrangement joins TRBV7-2 to TRBJ2-7; D is unresolved. Germline loops: CDR1 SGHTA, CDR2 FQGNSA. The V end lost 6 bases, the J end lost 0 bases, and 12 bases lay between the germline ends. This CDR3 comprises 14 residues. The CDR3 nucleotides read TGTGCCAGCAGGGGGATAAGTTCCTCCTACGAGCAGTACTTC. It specifies CASRGISSSYEQYF.

The V and J genes are TRBV6-5 and TRBJ1-5, with 8 bases identical to TRBD1. Germline V gene data show CDR1 as MNHEY and CDR2 as SVGAGI. With 6 bases clipped from V and 6 bases from J, the junction kept 10 bases outside the gene matches. CDR3 length equals 15 residues. This chain's CDR3 is CASSQVGTGTQPQHF. The CDR3, as DNA: TGTGCCAGCAGCCAGGTCGGGACAGGTACTCAGCCCCAGCATTTT.

The chain couples TRBV28 to TRBJ2-7; TRBD2 aligns across 7 bases. Germline CDR1 MDHEN, CDR2 SYDVKM. V was clipped by 2 bases and J by 0 bases; unmatched bases: 1. The CDR3 contains 14 residues. CDR3 sequence: CASSLGGSSYEQYF. CDR3 DNA sequence: TGTGCCAGCAGTTTAGGCGGGAGCTCCTACGAGCAGTACTTC.

The V gene is TRBV30, the J gene TRBJ2-1; 14 bases fit TRBD2. With 4 bases clipped from V and 7 bases from J, the junction kept 6 bases outside the gene matches. The CDR3 length is 15 residues. CDR1 is GTSNPN, CDR2 SVGIG, per germline (reference sequence). The CDR3: CAWTKGTSGRNEQFF. DNA of the CDR3: TGTGCCTGGACAAAAGGGACTAGCGGGAGAAATGAGCAGTTCTTC.

V gene TRBV7-8 combines with J gene TRBJ1-5, with 9 bases fitting TRBD1. The CDR3 length is 15 residues. CDR1 is SGHVS, CDR2 FQNEAQ, per germline. Unmatched junction bases numbered 3, after V lost 5 bases and J lost 1 base. The CDR3 region has the DNA TGTGCCAGCAGCCGGGACAGGGTAAGCAATCAGCCCCAGCATTTT. Translating it yields CASSRDRVSNQPQHF. Filled out from reference TRBV7-8 and TRBJ1-5, the complete variable domain reads GAGVSQSPRYKVAKRGQDVALRCDPISGHVSLFWYQQALGQGPEFLTYFQNEAQLDKSGLPSDRFFAERPEGSVSTLKIQRTQQEDSAVYLCASSRDRVSNQPQHFGDGTRLSIL.

The CDR3 bases are TGTGCCAGCAGCCCCTCCCGGGGTAATGAAAAACTGTTTTTT. This codes for CASSPSRGNEKLFF. The chain recombines TRBV7-8 with TRBJ1-4; D unresolved. The germline V gene has CDR1 SGHVS and CDR2 FQNEAQ. V lost 5 bases and J lost 4, with 11 bases in between. The CDR3 runs to 14 residues.